This entry lists 10 T cell receptor beta chains sequenced from one sample in a study of blood T cell repertoires in COVID-19 (TCRdb year 2020). The library was made by the immunoSEQ multiplex PCR assay. TCRdb re-hosts the immuneACCESS table, in-frame sequences only. Its copies lack some clones; in the studies checked, an unresolved V gene accounts for under half of them, and the cause for the rest is not known. The sample table lists 150,000 or so clones, about 90% of them with a count of one. Clones ranked in the top ten supply about 0.57% of the sample. Sequencing was performed on peripheral blood. The source of these receptors is a man aged 45-65 years with acute or convalescent COVID-19.

The rearrangement links TRBV6-2 or TRBV6-3 to TRBJ1-6; D gene uncertain. Germline assignment: CDR1 MNHEY and CDR2 SVGEGT. V was clipped by 1 base and J by 6 bases, with 10 bases between them. The length of the CDR3 is 15 residues. For the CDR3, the DNA is TGTGCCAGCAGTTACTTTGGGCAGGTTAATTCACCCCTCCACTTT. It encodes CASSYFGQVNSPLHF.

This chain uses TRBV19 with TRBJ1-1; D unclear. From germline, CDR1 is LNHDA and CDR2 SQIVND (reference sequence). The CDR3 has 13 amino acids. V dropped 0 bases and J dropped 5 bases, with 7 bases sitting between them. In DNA form, the CDR3 reads TGTGCCAGTAGTATAGACCCTTTTACTGAAGCTTTCTTT. Translating gives CASSIDPFTEAFF.

The chain employs TRBV2 and TRBJ2-1, with a weak D call TRBD2 (6 bases). Germline V CDR1 and CDR2: SNHLY, FYNNEI. The germline V and J ends were trimmed by 4 bases and 8 bases, with 15 bases remaining between them. The CDR3 consists of 14 residues. The CDR3 DNA is TGTGCCAGCAGTGGCCGGGACTGGGGGGATGAGCAGTTCTTC. This translates into CASSGRDWGDEQFF. Complete variable domain (other parts from reference TRBV2 and TRBJ2-1): EPEVTQTPSHQVTQMGQEVILRCVPISNHLYFYWYRQILGQKVEFLVSFYNNEISEKSEIFDDQFSVERPDGSNFTLKIRSTKLEDSAMYFCASSGRDWGDEQFFGPGTRLTVL.

In nucleotides, the CDR3 is TGTGCCAGCAGCGCCCTAGGAAGCTCCTACAATGAGCAGTTCTTC. Protein product: CASSALGSSYNEQFF. The chain links TRBV9 to TRBJ2-1, with D unclear. Germline V CDR1 and CDR2: SGDLS, YYNGEE. Trimming took 3 bases from V and 0 from J, leaving 10 bases between them. The CDR3 has 15 residues. Full variable domain (outside the CDR3, taken from reference TRBV9 and TRBJ2-1): DSGVTQTPKHLITATGQRVTLRCSPRSGDLSVYWYQQSLDQGLQFLIQYYNGEERAKGNILERFSAQQFPDLHSELNLSSLELGDSALYFCASSALGSSYNEQFFGPGTRLTVL.

Only one count was recorded for this clone. The chain has TRBV7-6 and TRBJ2-5; maybe TRBD2 (7 bases). CDR3 length: 15 residues. V gave up 5 bases and J gave up 6 bases, with 19 bases separating them. Germline V CDR1 and CDR2: SGHVS, FNYEAQ. CDR3 DNA: TGTGCCAGCAGCCGGAGGAGCGACGGGGGGCAGACCCAGTACTTC. Its translation: CASSRRSDGGQTQYF.

This chain links TRBV7-6 with TRBJ2-1; a possible D gene is TRBD1 (6 bases). This CDR3 has 15 residues. The germline V and J ends were trimmed by 5 bases and 2 bases, with 13 bases remaining between them. CDR1 is SGHVS and CDR2 is FNYEAQ in the germline V gene. This CDR3 reads CASSPQGIPYNEQFF. The CDR3 DNA follows: TGTGCCAGCAGCCCTCAGGGGATCCCCTACAATGAGCAGTTCTTC.

This clone showed up just a few times. The V and J genes are TRBV6-2 or TRBV6-3 and TRBJ2-7, with 7 bases that match TRBD2. CDR1 and CDR2 (germline): MNHEY, SVGEGT. The junction had 6 bases not matched to a gene; V was cut back by 7 bases and J by 0 bases. This CDR3 has 14 residues. The CDR3 sequence is CASNPSGSSYEQYV. CDR3 coding DNA: TGTGCCAGCAACCCTAGCGGTAGCTCCTACGAGCAGTACGTC.

J is TRBJ2-5 and V is TRBV7-9; 9 bases match TRBD2. Germline CDR1 SEHNR, CDR2 FQNEAQ (reference sequence). The CDR3 has 17 residues. V shed 4 bases, J shed 2 bases, and the junction held 11 bases outside the gene matches. CDR3 sequence: CASSSSGDRLMQETQYF. The CDR3 nucleotides are TGTGCCAGCAGCTCTAGCGGGGACCGCTTGATGCAAGAGACCCAGTACTTC.

The V and J genes are TRBV11-2 and TRBJ2-1; 10 bases line up with TRBD2. CDR1 SGHAT and CDR2 FQNNGV come from the germline V gene. The CDR3 loop spans 15 amino acids. V was clipped by 2 bases and J by 9 bases; unmatched bases: 7. As DNA, the CDR3 is TGTGCCAGCAGCTTACTAGCGGGAGCATTCGGTGAGCAGTTCTTC. Translating it yields CASSLLAGAFGEQFF.

Only one count was recorded for this clone. V usage is TRBV2 and J usage is TRBJ1-5; 7 nucleotides match TRBD1. Germline V gene data show CDR1 as SNHLY and CDR2 as FYNNEI. Germline trimming cut 4 bases from V and 1 base from J; bases unmatched to any gene: 1. The CDR3 totals 14 residues. Here the CDR3 DNA reads TGTGCCAGCAGTGCGGGACAGAGCAATCAGCCCCAGCATTTT. As protein: CASSAGQSNQPQHF. Looking up the rest from reference TRBV2 and TRBJ1-5 gives the full variable domain: EPEVTQTPSHQVTQMGQEVILRCVPISNHLYFYWYRQILGQKVEFLVSFYNNEISEKSEIFDDQFSVERPDGSNFTLKIRSTKLEDSAMYFCASSAGQSNQPQHFGDGTRLSIL.